The table lists the clone carrying this T cell receptor (beta chain) with many counts. Unique molecular identifiers were incorporated into the prepared TCRbeta library. TCRdb re-analysed the PCR reads in MiXCR, keeping a single row per CDR3 protein. The sample records about 470,000 distinct CDR3 sequences, approximately 41% being singletons. The data belong to a study of T-cell reconstitution after alpha-beta-depleted transplantation in children. In germline, CDR1 is SGHAT, CDR2 FQDESV (reference sequence). The CDR3 runs to 11 residues. V gave up 6 bases and J gave up 4 bases, with 5 bases separating them.

Sequenced here: PBMCs, sampled before TCRalphabeta/CD19-depleted stem cell transplant. This chain links TRBV11-1 with TRBJ2-3; D is uncertain. The receptor was isolated from a girl aged 2-15 years with aplastic anemia, due to receive a stem cell transplant. The CDR3 protein is CASRKADTQYF. CDR3 nucleotides: TGTGCCAGCAGGAAGGCAGATACGCAGTATTTT.